This T cell receptor (beta chain) was identified during a study of blood T cell repertoires in COVID-19 (dated by TCRdb to the early 2020s). About the full investigation: Samples from collaborators originated in the United States, Italy and Spain and spanned both the acute and convalescent phases of COVID-19. The prospective study material was composed of cDNA or gDNA derived from T cells, B-cell-depleted T cells, or PBMCs. Subjects who had been exposed to COVID-19, were actively infected with it, or had recovered from it provided the deeply sampled blood TCRbeta repertoires that made up the dataset. A freely available public database, intended as a resource for researchers studying the immune response to SARS-CoV-2, is where the repertoires were released. The samples were drawn from the first 160 participants of the ongoing ImmuneRACE study and from about 1,200 subjects provided by 6 global collaborators. A de-identified subject ID, COVID-19 status, age in years and sex were almost always included in the sample metadata. Where available, HLA class I and class II types were obtained from metadata supplied by the sample provider rather than from assay-based typing.

Overall results and qualifications from the work: How much clinical and demographic metadata was included differed by source and by participant, and the metadata was provided uncurated.

Whole blood was collected in K2EDTA tubes by collaborating institutions according to the institutions' own protocols. Collaborator samples were shipped for TCRbeta analysis as frozen whole blood, isolated PBMCs, or DNA extracted from either sample type. A distance of 18 bases separates the germline ends of V and J, which lose 6 bases and 0 bases respectively. The CDR3, from cysteine to phenylalanine, totals 15 residues. The entry retains the CDR3 DNA only, 45 bases that are in frame from base 1. CDR1 and CDR2 are drawn from the germline V gene: SQVTM, ANQGSEA. As regards this clone: Its antigen is still unknown. No much larger clone exists at a distance of one base, and base qualities are not known.

TCRbeta CDR3 regions were amplified from genomic DNA using the immunoSEQ Assay, a bias-controlled multiplex PCR. The study's own analysis went as follows. The number of nucleated cells in each sample was estimated by amplification of reference gene primers within the assay. To quantify the absolute abundance of each unique TCRbeta CDR3 rearrangement, sequence reads were collapsed and filtered. For each sample, productive Simpson clonality was calculated as the square root of Simpson's diversity index across productive rearrangements. As stored in TCRdb, this immuneACCESS dataset retains in-frame rearrangements with V and J assigned. A fraction of the clones does not appear; measured against another copy, unresolved V genes explain less than half of the discrepancy, and the remainder lacks a known reason. V and J calls and clone size follow that table, whereas D and trimming were derived from the DNA. The sample profile shows some 460,000 clones; approximately 90% of them were found once. The ten largest account for 4% to 5.5% of the sample.

This TCR was sampled from a woman in her thirties with acute or convalescent COVID-19. The rearrangement combines TRBV29-1 with TRBJ2-7; the D gene is possibly TRBD2, with 5 bases matching. The sample taken for sequencing was peripheral blood. The CDR3 sequence is CSVGFWGVHSYEQYF. The nucleotide sequence reads TGCAGCGTCGGATTCTGGGGAGTTCACTCCTACGAGCAGTACTTC.